These 20 T cell receptor beta chains originate from one sample sequenced in a study of regulatory T cells in long-lasting Graves disease. Time point in this sample: newly diagnosed GD, antithyroid drugs for less than 3 months. Extracted RNA from PBMCs served as the source of the TCR library. CDR3-region Arm-PCR and iRepertoire HTBI primers produced the TCR beta libraries. In TCRdb, the multiplex PCR reads were re-called with MiXCR into one record per CDR3 protein. The sample has some 500,000 distinct CDR3 sequences, roughly 12% seen once. These same records also appear under a second study, on T cells in Graves' hyperthyroidism and ophthalmopathy.

The input for sequencing was peripheral blood mononuclear cells (PBMCs), taken at new diagnosis, from a patient treated with antithyroid drugs. The source of these receptors is a man aged 25 to 45 with Graves disease.

This clonotype was counted at least ten times. The chain joins TRBV27 to TRBJ1-1; D uncertain. CDR1 and CDR2 from the germline V gene are MNHEY and SMNVEV (reference sequence). V was trimmed by 5 bases and J by 5 bases, leaving 15 bases between them. CDR3 length: 14 residues. This chain's CDR3 is CASSERGLGTEAFF. In nucleotides, the CDR3 is TGTGCCAGCAGTGAACGAGGACTGGGGACTGAAGCTTTCTTT.

V and J are TRBV7-2 and TRBJ2-7; no definite D call. Trimming cost V 2 bases and J 3 bases, with 17 bases left between them. There are 16 residues in the CDR3. CDR1 and CDR2 (germline): SGHTA, FQGNSA. Here the CDR3 DNA reads TGTGCCAGCAGCTTAAATGGTCGGAGTTCTTACTACGAGCAGTACTTC. Its translation: CASSLNGRSSYYEQYF.

The V and J genes are TRBV20-1 and TRBJ2-1, with 11 bases matching TRBD2. Germline V gene sequence: CDR1 DFQATT, CDR2 SNEGSKA (reference sequence). This CDR3 region has 14 residues. With V trimmed by 5 bases and J by 4 bases, 4 bases remained unmatched. The CDR3 loop reads CSADGTSGYNEQFF. CDR3 nucleotides: TGCAGTGCTGACGGGACTAGCGGATACAATGAGCAGTTCTTC.

This clonotype was counted at least ten times. The genes are TRBV7-3 and TRBJ2-3, with 8 bases fitting TRBD1. J was trimmed by 5 bases and V by 3 bases; bases with no gene match: 7. The CDR3 runs 15 residues. Germline lookup yields CDR1 SGHTA and CDR2 FQGTGA. The CDR3 reads CASSLTGADRDTQYF. The CDR3 region has the DNA TGTGCCAGCAGCTTGACAGGGGCGGATAGAGATACGCAGTATTTT.

This clonotype was counted ten times or more. The rearrangement joins TRBV11-2 to TRBJ2-1, with D hard to call. The V and J ends lost 2 bases and 8 bases respectively, with 7 bases between them. Germline-derived CDR1 and CDR2 are SGHAT and FQNNGV. The CDR3 spans 12 residues. CDR3 DNA: TGTGCCAGCAGCTTAATCGGCGATGAGCAGTTCTTC. Translated: CASSLIGDEQFF.

This clonotype was seen at least ten times. V is TRBV19 and J is TRBJ1-1; tentatively, D is TRBD1 (5 bases). Germline V CDR1 and CDR2: LNHDA, SQIVND (reference sequence). With 3 bases removed from V and 7 bases from J, the gap between germline ends came to 12 bases. CDR3 length: 13 amino acids. The DNA of the CDR3 is TGTGCCAGTAGTATCGGGGGTGCGGGTGAAGCTTTCTTT. Residues: CASSIGGAGEAFF.

The chain recombines TRBV29-1 with TRBJ1-1; no reliable D call. The germline V gene encodes CDR1 SQVTM and CDR2 ANQGSEA. This CDR3 spans 13 amino acids. Trimming cost V 6 bases and J 1 base, with 12 bases left between them. The CDR3, as DNA: TGCAGCGTCCCCGATCAGACGAACACTGAAGCTTTCTTT. Translation: CSVPDQTNTEAFF.

This clonotype was observed at least ten times. The chain has TRBV20-1 and TRBJ2-1, with 8 bases matching TRBD2. This CDR3 is 14 amino acids long. Trimming at V came to 5 bases and at J to 2 bases, leaving 5 bases not matched to a gene. Looked up from germline, CDR1 is DFQATT and CDR2 is SNEGSKA (reference sequence). The CDR3 protein is CSARGGGAYNEQFF. Here the CDR3 DNA reads TGCAGTGCTCGGGGGGGAGGCGCCTACAATGAGCAGTTCTTC.

About this clonotype: The conserved closing phenylalanine or tryptophan is absent in this CDR3, likely reflecting a read error. The chain carries TRBV19 and TRBJ2-5; a possible D gene is TRBD1 (5 bases). Per the germline V gene, CDR1 is LNHDA and CDR2 is SQIVND (reference sequence). Trimming took off 4 bases at V and 8 bases at J, with 17 bases between the two ends. The CDR3 sequence is 14 residues long. The CDR3 region is CASSTPWGGETQYL. The DNA of the CDR3 is TGTGCCAGTAGTACCCCCTGGGGCGGAGAAACCCAGTACCTC.

This clonotype was observed at least ten times. The V call is TRBV3-1, the J call TRBJ2-7; D tentatively reads TRBD1 or TRBD2 (5 bases each). CDR1 is LGHDT and CDR2 is YNNKEL in the germline V gene (reference sequence). The germline V and J ends were trimmed by 1 base and 5 bases, with 15 bases remaining between them. This CDR3 spans 15 amino acids. This chain's CDR3 is CASSQASSRGDEQYF. CDR3 bases: TGTGCCAGCAGCCAAGCCTCCAGTAGGGGAGACGAGCAGTACTTC.

This clonotype was observed at least ten times. The rearrangement links TRBV2 to TRBJ2-5; 11 bases line up with TRBD2. Germline V CDR1 and CDR2: SNHLY, FYNNEI. V was clipped by 7 bases and J by 5 bases; unmatched bases: 9. The CDR3 totals 15 residues. The CDR3 DNA is TGTGCCAGCATCGTTGAGACTAGCGGGAAGGAGACCCAGTACTTC. Translation: CASIVETSGKETQYF.

A word on this clonotype: Since the CDR3 does not end with the conserved phenylalanine or tryptophan, this likely comes from a read error. The genes are TRBV6-1 and TRBJ1-5; D call uncertain. The CDR3 is 15 amino acids. Per germline, CDR1 MNHNS and CDR2 SASEGT. Trimming left V 5 bases short and J 4 bases short, with 15 bases between. In nucleotides, the CDR3 is TGTGCCAGCAGTCCCCCGGCCGGAGGGAATCAGCCCCAGCATCTT. It yields the protein CASSPPAGGNQPQHL.

This clonotype was seen a handful of times. V gene TRBV25-1 combines with J gene TRBJ1-4; weak D call: TRBD1 (5 bases). Trimming took off 3 bases at V and 8 bases at J, with 13 bases between the two ends. The germline gives CDR1 MGHDK, CDR2 SYGVNS. The CDR3 length is 14 residues. The CDR3 protein is CASSDGGLREKLFF. CDR3 nucleotides: TGTGCCAGCAGTGATGGGGGACTTAGGGAAAAACTGTTTTTT.

There are many counts of this clonotype. The rearrangement links TRBV13 to TRBJ2-7; 7 bases are shared with TRBD2. Trimming at V came to 6 bases and at J to 6 bases, leaving 14 bases not matched to a gene. Germline CDR1 PRHDT, CDR2 FYEKMQ (reference sequence). This CDR3 region has 15 residues. The CDR3 region has the DNA TGTGCCAGCAGACCTATAACGGGAGGAACGGCCGAGCAGTACTTC. It is translated as CASRPITGGTAEQYF. Together with reference TRBV13 and TRBJ2-7, the CDR3 gives the full variable domain: AAGVIQSPRHLIKEKRETATLKCYPIPRHDTVYWYQQGPGQDPQFLISFYEKMQSDKGSIPDRFSAQQFSDYHSELNMSSLELGDSALYFCASRPITGGTAEQYFGPGTRLTVT.

This clonotype was counted between two and nine times. V is TRBV28 and J is TRBJ2-1, with 13 bases lining up with TRBD2. The CDR3 runs to 16 residues. The V and J ends lost 4 bases and 7 bases, in that order; junction bases with no gene match: 7. Germline lookup yields CDR1 MDHEN and CDR2 SYDVKM. DNA of the CDR3: TGTGCCAGCAGTTCAGGACTAGCGGGAGTGGAAAATGAGCAGTTCTTC. It encodes CASSSGLAGVENEQFF.

CDR3 DNA sequence: TGCAGTGCTAGAGTTCTGGCTAGCGGGAACCTGTATTTT. It yields the protein CSARVLASGNLYF. The chain recombines TRBV20-1 with TRBJ2-3; 9 bases align to TRBD2. Per germline, CDR1 DFQATT and CDR2 SNEGSKA (reference sequence). The CDR3 totals 13 residues. V trimming: 1 base; J trimming: 14 bases; junction bases outside the gene matches: 10.

This chain joins TRBV6-1 and TRBJ1-4, with D possibly being TRBD1 (5 bases). V was clipped by 8 bases and J by 11 bases, with 18 bases between them. From germline, CDR1 is MNHNS and CDR2 SASEGT. The CDR3 has 13 amino acids. As DNA, the CDR3 is TGTGCCAGCCCGAAGCCCGGGACGGGCAAACTGTTTTTT. Protein product: CASPKPGTGKLFF.

This clonotype was picked up a small number of times. J is TRBJ1-5 and V is TRBV9; TRBD1 might be the D (5 bases). In germline, CDR1 is SGDLS, CDR2 YYNGEE. Trimming left V 4 bases short and J 0 bases short, with 11 bases between. This CDR3 region has 15 residues. CDR3 amino acids: CASSPTGDSNQPQHF. In DNA form, the CDR3 reads TGTGCCAGCAGCCCGACGGGGGATAGCAATCAGCCCCAGCATTTT.

CDR3 nucleotides: TGTGCCAGCACCGCCTCCCTTTTGGCGGGAGGGCCATCTGGGGCCAACGTCCTGACTTTC. Its protein product is CASTASLLAGGPSGANVLTF. V is TRBV18 and J is TRBJ2-6; 9 nucleotides agree with TRBD2. The J segment lost 1 base and the V segment lost 8 bases, leaving 18 bases of the junction unmatched. CDR3 length: 20 residues. The V gene's germline CDR1 is KGHSH and CDR2 LQKENI.

V is TRBV6-1 and J is TRBJ2-1; TRBD2 agrees at 12 bases. Germline CDR1 and CDR2: MNHNS and SASEGT. The ends lost 5 bases at V and 4 bases at J; junction bases unmatched: 9. The CDR3 extends over 17 amino acids. As DNA, the CDR3 is TGTGCCAGCAGTCCCCGGACTAGCGGGGACCCATACAATGAGCAGTTCTTC. Its translation: CASSPRTSGDPYNEQFF.